The clone carrying this T cell receptor beta chain was detected a few times. The TCR beta CDR3 regions underwent amplification using RNA transcripts as the source. Initially, a first-round RT-PCR of the TCR CDR3 employed the HTBI primer set. TCRdb itself ran the multiplex PCR reads through MiXCR, one entry per CDR3 protein. Among hundreds of thousands of distinct CDR3 sequences, approximately 14% were seen once, and the ten largest hold 9.5% to 13%. The CDR3 is 15 residues long. Trimming removed 4 bases at V and 0 bases at J, with 10 bases between. CDR1 is MNHNS and CDR2 is SASEGT in the germline V gene. This entry comes from a study of T cells in Graves' hyperthyroidism and ophthalmopathy. The authors took PBMCs from over 8.5 ml fresh peripheral blood.

The chain links TRBV6-1 to TRBJ1-5; D ambiguous. This clonotype was obtained from a woman aged 18-30 years with Graves' hyperthyroidism. The material sequenced was blood. In DNA form, the CDR3 reads TGTGCCAGCAGTGGGAGTTCCTATAGCAATCAGCCCCAGCATTTT. Amino acids: CASSGSSYSNQPQHF.